This TCR delta chain was sequenced for a study of gamma-delta T cells after stem cell transplantation. This CDR3 is built from 15 residues. Germline CDR1 is GEAIGNYY and CDR2 is EKD. In its sample, this clone was seen a few times. A read error may produce the germline difference seen at one junction end. TCRdb redid clone calling on the RT-PCR reads using CATT. The sample includes more than 3,500 delta-chain clones, more than 15% of them seen just once. This clonotype was sampled from a human donor. It is not recorded whose cells these are; they may come from a transplant donor. Input material: gamma-delta T cells. J is TRDJ2 and V is TRDV2, with D unresolved. The CDR3 sequence: CACEKRVCRTSHLFF. The DNA for the CDR3 is TGTGCCTGTGAAAAACGCGTCTGCCGGACCTCACACCTCTTCTTT.